This TCR beta chain was documented in a study of T-cell reconstitution after alpha-beta-depleted transplantation in children. Germline CDR1 reads SNHLY; CDR2 reads FYNNEI. CDR3 length equals 14 residues. Trimming removed 7 bases at V and 9 bases at J, with 16 bases between. The study, taken as a whole, reports: At around two months after transplant, the alpha-beta T cells were reportedly derived from several hundred expanded clones that came from non-depleted graft cells. Hyperexpanded clones declined; after one year, newly produced T cells mostly supplied diversity.

Unique molecular identifiers were built into the TCRbeta library. TCRdb fed the PCR reads into MiXCR, producing one record per CDR3 protein. Of under 850,000 distinct CDR3 sequences listed, around 13% are singletons. This clonotype was recorded a few times. No antigen is known for it. This clonotype originated in a girl aged 2-10 years with congenital amegakaryocytic thrombocytopenia, due to receive a stem cell transplant. The rearrangement uses TRBV2 and TRBJ1-6, with D unclear. This sample comprised PBMCs, obtained before TCRalphabeta/CD19-depleted stem cell transplant. CDR3 DNA: TGTGCCAGCAAGGGAACCCTTTTTACTTCACCCCTCCACTTT. Translating it yields CASKGTLFTSPLHF.